What follows describes a single T cell receptor beta chain. Its antigen is still unknown. This record belongs to a study of shared clonotypes between healthy human individuals. Broader study findings: Naive subsets typically showed greater estimated richness than memory subsets.

Some clones are missing from TCRdb's copy, which holds only in-frame ones; the method was immunoSEQ multiplex PCR. The data contain approximately 1.5 million clones, roughly 98.5% of them singletons. The CDR3 consists of 16 residues. The germline V gene has CDR1 KGHSH and CDR2 LQKENI. Deletions cut 0 bases from V and 4 bases from J, with 15 bases between. Sequencing used naive CD4+ T cells sorted from blood. The subset was: CD45RA+ positively selected. This chain uses TRBV18 with TRBJ1-1, with D uncertain. The receptor comes from a man between 25 and 39 years old in good health. This chain's CDR3 is CASSPPNGLLTTEAFF. The CDR3 DNA reads as TGTGCCAGCTCACCACCGAATGGTCTCCTAACCACTGAAGCTTTCTTT. Using reference TRBV18 and TRBJ1-1 for the parts outside the CDR3, the full variable domain is NAGVMQNPRHLVRRRGQEARLRCSPMKGHSHVYWYRQLPEEGLKFMVYLQKENIIDESGMPKERFSAEFPKEGPSILRIQQVVRGDSAAYFCASSPPNGLLTTEAFFGQGTRLTVV.